Ten or more counts support the clone carrying this TCR beta chain. Its antigen remains unknown. TCRdb independently ran MiXCR on the 5' RACE reads; one entry per CDR3 protein. The sample yields about 21,000 distinct CDR3 sequences, roughly 6.2% seen once. The entry originates in a study of neurological immune-mediated disorders. Study-level points and caveats: The absence of any CDR3 amino acid sequence shared by expanded clones across subjects suggests that repertoires were private in all groups.

The germline gives CDR1 SEHNR, CDR2 FQNEAQ (reference sequence). This CDR3 has 16 amino acids. V dropped 2 bases and J dropped 7; count of bases not matched to a gene: 11. Input material: CD8+ T cells from blood. This chain connects TRBV7-9 to TRBJ2-1, with TRBD1 matching over 7 bases. The source of this sequence is a man between 18 and 35 years old in good health. DNA for the CDR3: TGTGCCAGCAGCTTAACAGGGGACCAAAGGTGGAATGAGCAGTTCTTC. Its translation: CASSLTGDQRWNEQFF. Combining the CDR3 with reference TRBV7-9 and TRBJ2-1 gives the whole variable domain DTGVSQNPRHKITKRGQNVTFRCDPISEHNRLYWYRQTLGQGPEFLTYFQNEAQLEKSRLLSDRFSAERPKGSFSTLEIQRTEQGDSAMYLCASSLTGDQRWNEQFFGPGTRLTVL.